The clone carrying this T cell receptor beta chain was seen only once. This sample was taken from a study of T cells in tuberculosis. After thawing and overnight rest, PBMC were stained with GMM-loaded CD1B tetramer, viability dye and anti-CD3 for sorting. The lipid loaded on the CD1B tetramers was C32 glucose monomycolate from Rhodococcus equi. Sequencing was performed with immunoSEQ multiplex PCR; in TCRdb, only in-frame clones are kept and a portion is missing. The sample includes 50,000 to 65,000 clones, approximately 85% seen only once; the top ten take 20% to 25%. This receptor was identified in an adult woman with latent tuberculosis. The specimen was CD1b-GMM tetramer-negative cells sorted from PBMCs.

In DNA, the CDR3 is TGTGCCAGCAGCTGGATAGCGACAGGGTCCACAGATACGCAGTATTTT. This translates into CASSWIATGSTDTQYF. J is TRBJ2-3 and V is TRBV7-9; TRBD1 matches at 7 bases. Germline V gives CDR1 SEHNR, CDR2 FQNEAQ (reference sequence). CDR3 length equals 16 residues. Trimming cost V 4 bases and J 2 bases; bases outside gene matches: 9. Variable domain in full (rest from reference TRBV7-9 and TRBJ2-3): DTGVSQNPRHKITKRGQNVTFRCDPISEHNRLYWYRQTLGQGPEFLTYFQNEAQLEKSRLLSDRFSAERPKGSFSTLEIQRTEQGDSAMYLCASSWIATGSTDTQYFGPGTRLTVL.